A selection of T cell receptor beta chains follows, all from one sample in a study of T cell responses to AZD1222 COVID-19 vaccine. Only in-frame clones appear in the TCRdb table, and some are missing; sequencing was by immunoSEQ multiplex PCR. The data hold approximately 100,000 clones, with about 95% observed a single time. The sample was peripheral blood, taken on day 0 of AZD1222 vaccination. Receptors originate from an adult in good health. Both conserved end residues are trimmed from each CDR3. D genes are given only for firm matches.

d_gene	v_gene	j_gene	len	CDR3aa
-	TRBV6-4	TRBJ1-2	12	ASSDSTDTYGYT
-	TRBV19	TRBJ2-1	13	ASSQYSDLYNEQF
TRBD2	TRBV3-1/TRBV3-2	TRBJ2-1	12	ASSQVLAGGVQF
TRBD1	TRBV27	TRBJ2-2	15	ASRDWTGGANTGELF
-	TRBV6-5	TRBJ1-5	11	ASSKDLDQPQH
TRBD2	TRBV19	TRBJ2-1	13	ATTPGTSGVNEQF
-	TRBV18	TRBJ1-4	13	ASSTSRAIGEKLF
-	TRBV19	TRBJ2-1	11	ASSIAGYNEQF
-	TRBV6-5	TRBJ1-2	11	ASSRGTLAGYT
TRBD1	TRBV9	TRBJ2-7	13	ASSGGTGRAYEQY
-	TRBV4-1	TRBJ2-3	14	ASSQDWTEHTDTQY
-	TRBV19	TRBJ1-5	12	ASSIWVDNQPQH
-	TRBV11-3	TRBJ2-3	13	ASSLEGSEGDTQY
TRBD1	TRBV5-5	TRBJ1-1	13	ASSGAGGSNTEAF
-	TRBV19	TRBJ1-1	13	ASSIRTFLNTEAF
-	TRBV6-5	TRBJ2-7	11	ASSPGRRYEQY
-	TRBV7-6	TRBJ1-1	13	ASSFRRGKDTEAF
TRBD1	TRBV19	TRBJ1-2	11	ASRPQGASGYT
TRBD2	TRBV7-3	TRBJ2-1	11	ASSLTSGDEQF
-	TRBV19	TRBJ1-2	11	ASSLDLGYGYT
TRBD2	TRBV27	TRBJ2-1	15	ASSLLTSGGLRNEQF
-	TRBV5-8	TRBJ1-2	13	ASSLVFGVAYGYT
-	TRBV30	TRBJ2-7	10	AWSVPVSEQY
-	TRBV5-8	TRBJ1-4	11	ASSGDRLGKLF
-	TRBV11-2	TRBJ2-1	13	ASSLRLRARDEQF
-	TRBV30	TRBJ2-1	15	AWSVRRLAVLNNEQF
-	TRBV28	TRBJ1-2	12	ASSLRALNYGYT
TRBD2	TRBV6-4	TRBJ2-3	13	ASSESAGGTDTQY
-	TRBV27	TRBJ2-3	12	ASTTFKDPDTQY
TRBD1	TRBV6-5	TRBJ2-7	13	ASSHTGTGGYEQY
-	TRBV6-5	TRBJ1-3	13	ASSYSRGSGNTIY
-	TRBV5-4	TRBJ2-6	14	ASSWGPGAGANVLT
TRBD1	TRBV3-1/TRBV3-2	TRBJ1-1	11	ASSQVRDSEAF
TRBD2	TRBV5-1	TRBJ2-2	14	ASSLETSANTGELF
-	TRBV5-4	TRBJ1-6	13	ASSAAGVYNSPLH
TRBD1	TRBV6-5	TRBJ1-5	13	ASSPLGQGTQPQH
-	TRBV18	TRBJ1-5	15	ASSPRVPAGFDQPQH
-	TRBV3-1/TRBV3-2	TRBJ1-4	8	ASSKTDLF
-	TRBV29-1	TRBJ1-2	9	SVDREGGYT
TRBD1	TRBV11-2	TRBJ1-2	13	ASSRDRLSNYGYT
TRBD2	TRBV6-5	TRBJ2-1	13	ASSFGTSGYNEQF
-	TRBV9	TRBJ1-4	12	ASSADGYDEKLF
-	TRBV18	TRBJ1-2	13	ASSPRRPSEGGYT
-	TRBV5-1	TRBJ1-1	12	ASSLAMRNTEAF
TRBD2	TRBV29-1	TRBJ2-7	11	SVSTSGSYEQY
-	TRBV9	TRBJ2-7	13	ASSVGEAESYEQY
TRBD1	TRBV28	TRBJ1-4	14	ASSFRTGSRSEKLF
-	TRBV7-3	TRBJ2-5	13	ASSLSAGVLETQY